This T cell receptor beta chain originates from a study of blood T cell repertoires in COVID-19. The wider study: COVID-19 samples, acute and convalescent, were from the United States, Italy and Spain. T cells, B-cell-depleted T cells, or PBMCs provided the cDNA or gDNA that served as material.

Seattle participants joined during active infection and were tracked over time. The V segment lost 4 bases and the J segment 0 bases; nucleotides outside the gene matches: 6. The CDR3 spans 15 residues. Germline CDR1 SGHKS, CDR2 YYEKEE (reference sequence). In the original processing: Amplifying reference gene primers gave estimates of nucleated cell counts. Produced via immunoSEQ multiplex PCR; TCRdb's table is partial and in-frame only. V, J and clone size reflect that table, while D and trimming were determined from the DNA. The table includes some 260,000 clones, 70% to 90% detected once. The TCR sequence derives from a woman in her 30s with COVID-19, enrolled during active disease. The chain carries TRBV5-5 and TRBJ2-5, with TRBD2 identical over 7 bases. The sample comprised peripheral blood. This CDR3 is CASSTRGVHQETQYF. The CDR3 DNA is TGTGCCAGCAGCACTCGGGGGGTGCACCAAGAGACCCAGTACTTC.